The clone carrying this T cell receptor (beta chain) turned up a few times. The repertoire was sequenced with immunoSEQ multiplex PCR; TCRdb's copy has only in-frame clones and lacks some. The sample includes approximately 14,000 clones, 65% to 85% of them seen just once. The data belong to a study of technical replicates of blood from four donors. Germline-derived CDR1 and CDR2 are SGHRS and YFSETQ. The V end lost 3 bases, the J end lost 5 bases, and 14 bases lay between the germline ends. The length of the CDR3 is 14 residues. The source is a human donor in good health. The rearrangement joins TRBV5-1 to TRBJ1-1, with D possibly TRBD1 on 5 matching bases. Source material: PBMCs. Written as DNA, the CDR3 is TGCGCCAGCAGCTCTGGGACCGCGGGGACTGAAGCTTTCTTT. This gives the protein CASSSGTAGTEAFF. The entire variable domain, with the rest obtained from reference TRBV5-1 and TRBJ1-1, is as follows: KAGVTQTPRYLIKTRGQQVTLSCSPISGHRSVSWYQQTPGQGLQFLFEYFSETQRNKGNFPGRFSGRQFSNSRSEMNVSTLELGDSALYLCASSSGTAGTEAFFGQGTRLTVV.